Sequencing of this TCR beta chain was carried out in a study of radiotherapy plus CTLA-4 blockade in lung cancer. The study's findings and limits: Tumor-derived TCR clones expanded in blood after radiotherapy plus ipilimumab.

Sequencing used immunoSEQ multiplex PCR; TCRdb keeps in-frame clones, though not all of them. This repertoire shows more than 95,000 clones, around 79% found once; its top ten account for 2.5% to 3.5%. Germline V gene sequence: CDR1 SGHNT, CDR2 YYREEE (reference sequence). V lost 3 bases to trimming and J lost 4 bases; unmatched junction nucleotides: 6. This CDR3 comprises 17 residues. Concerning this clone: What it binds is not known.

The source was peripheral blood, collected from a patient treated with radiotherapy plus ipilimumab. The origin of this receptor is a human donor with non-small cell lung cancer who had a partial response to radiotherapy plus ipilimumab. Some clones in this sample may be carry-over from other donors' samples. The chain links TRBV5-4 to TRBJ2-1; 14 bases fit TRBD2. The chain's CDR3 is CASSSLGLAGEYNEQFF. The CDR3, as DNA: TGTGCCAGCAGCTCGTTGGGACTAGCGGGGGAATACAATGAGCAGTTCTTC.